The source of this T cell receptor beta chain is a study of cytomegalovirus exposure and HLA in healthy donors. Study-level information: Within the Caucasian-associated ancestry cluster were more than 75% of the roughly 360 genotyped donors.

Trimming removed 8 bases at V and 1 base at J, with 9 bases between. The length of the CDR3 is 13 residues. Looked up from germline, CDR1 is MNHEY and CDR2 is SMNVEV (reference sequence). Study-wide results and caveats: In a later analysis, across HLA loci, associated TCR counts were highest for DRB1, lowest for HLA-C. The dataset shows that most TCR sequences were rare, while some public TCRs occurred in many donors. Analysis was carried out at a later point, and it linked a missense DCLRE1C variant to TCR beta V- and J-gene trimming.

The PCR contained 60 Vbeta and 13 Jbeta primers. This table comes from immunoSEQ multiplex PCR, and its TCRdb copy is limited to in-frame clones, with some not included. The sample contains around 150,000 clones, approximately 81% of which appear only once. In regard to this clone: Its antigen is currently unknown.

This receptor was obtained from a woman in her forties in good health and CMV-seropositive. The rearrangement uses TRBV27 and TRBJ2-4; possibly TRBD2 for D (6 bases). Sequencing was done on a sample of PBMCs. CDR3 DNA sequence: TGTGCCAGCTCGGAGGGGGCCAAAAACATTCAGTACTTC. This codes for CASSEGAKNIQYF.